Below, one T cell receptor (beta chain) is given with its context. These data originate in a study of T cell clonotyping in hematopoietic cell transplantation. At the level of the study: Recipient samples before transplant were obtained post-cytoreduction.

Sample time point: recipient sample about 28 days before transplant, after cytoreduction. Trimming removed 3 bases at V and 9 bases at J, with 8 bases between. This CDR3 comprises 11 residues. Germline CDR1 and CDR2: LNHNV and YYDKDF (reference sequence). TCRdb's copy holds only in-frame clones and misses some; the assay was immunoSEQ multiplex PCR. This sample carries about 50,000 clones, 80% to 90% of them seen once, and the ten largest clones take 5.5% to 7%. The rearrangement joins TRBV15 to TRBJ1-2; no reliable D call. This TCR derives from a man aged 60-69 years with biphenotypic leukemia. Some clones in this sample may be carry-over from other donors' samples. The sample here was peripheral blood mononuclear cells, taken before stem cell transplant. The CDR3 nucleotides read TGTGCCACCAGCAGGGGAACGAGCTACACCTTC. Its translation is CATSRGTSYTF.